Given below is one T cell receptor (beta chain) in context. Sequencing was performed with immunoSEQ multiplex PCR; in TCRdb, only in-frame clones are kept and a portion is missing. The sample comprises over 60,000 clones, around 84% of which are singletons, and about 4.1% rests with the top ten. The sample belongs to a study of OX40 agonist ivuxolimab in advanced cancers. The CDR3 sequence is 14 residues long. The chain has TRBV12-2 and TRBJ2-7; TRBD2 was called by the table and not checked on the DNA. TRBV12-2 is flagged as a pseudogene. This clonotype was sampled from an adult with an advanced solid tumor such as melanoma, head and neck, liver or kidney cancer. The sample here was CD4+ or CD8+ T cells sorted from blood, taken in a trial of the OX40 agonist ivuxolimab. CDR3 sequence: CASRHLYRGYEQYF. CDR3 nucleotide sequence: TGTGCAAGTCGTCACTTATACCGGGGCTACGAGCAGTACTTC.